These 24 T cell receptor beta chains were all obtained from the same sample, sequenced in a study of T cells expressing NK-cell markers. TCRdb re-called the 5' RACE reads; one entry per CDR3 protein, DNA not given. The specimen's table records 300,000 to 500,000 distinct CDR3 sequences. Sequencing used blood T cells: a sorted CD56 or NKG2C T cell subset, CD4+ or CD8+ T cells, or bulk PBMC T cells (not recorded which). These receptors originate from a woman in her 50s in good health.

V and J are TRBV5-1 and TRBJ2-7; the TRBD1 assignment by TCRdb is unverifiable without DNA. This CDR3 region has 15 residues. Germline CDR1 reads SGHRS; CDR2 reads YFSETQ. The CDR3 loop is CASSLEGQGMSEQYF.

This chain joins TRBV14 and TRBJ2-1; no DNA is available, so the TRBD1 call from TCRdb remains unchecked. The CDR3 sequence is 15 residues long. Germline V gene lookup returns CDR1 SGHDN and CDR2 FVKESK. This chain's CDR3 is CASSQGWGSHNEQFF.

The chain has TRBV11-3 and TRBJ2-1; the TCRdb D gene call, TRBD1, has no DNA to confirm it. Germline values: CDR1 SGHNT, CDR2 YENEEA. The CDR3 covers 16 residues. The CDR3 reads CASSLRGTVQTNEQFF. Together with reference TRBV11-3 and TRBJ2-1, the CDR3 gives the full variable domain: EAGVVQSPRYKIIEKKQPVAFWCNPISGHNTLYWYLQNLGQGPELLIRYENEEAVDDSQLPKDRFSAERLKGVDSTLKIQPAELGDSAVYLCASSLRGTVQTNEQFFGPGTRLTVL.

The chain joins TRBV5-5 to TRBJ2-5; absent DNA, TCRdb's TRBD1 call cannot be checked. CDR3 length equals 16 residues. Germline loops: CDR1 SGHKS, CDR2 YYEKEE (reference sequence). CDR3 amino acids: CASSLIVGTGQETQYF.

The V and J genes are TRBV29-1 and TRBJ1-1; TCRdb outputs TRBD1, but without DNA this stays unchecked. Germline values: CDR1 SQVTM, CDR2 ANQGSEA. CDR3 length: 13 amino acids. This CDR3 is CSVGLYRDSEAFF.

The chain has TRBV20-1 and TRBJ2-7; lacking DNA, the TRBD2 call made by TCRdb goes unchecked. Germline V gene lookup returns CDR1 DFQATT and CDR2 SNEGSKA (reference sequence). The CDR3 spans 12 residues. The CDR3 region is CSASGRAREQYF.

The CDR3 loop is CASRFGAYNTEAFF. The J gene is TRBJ1-1, the V gene TRBV5-1. This CDR3 spans 14 amino acids. Germline V gene sequence: CDR1 SGHRS, CDR2 YFSETQ.

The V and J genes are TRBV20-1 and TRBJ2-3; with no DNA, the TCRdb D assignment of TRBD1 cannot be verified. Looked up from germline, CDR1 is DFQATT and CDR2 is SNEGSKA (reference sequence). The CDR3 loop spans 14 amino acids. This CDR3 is CSAGRGSRTDTQYF.

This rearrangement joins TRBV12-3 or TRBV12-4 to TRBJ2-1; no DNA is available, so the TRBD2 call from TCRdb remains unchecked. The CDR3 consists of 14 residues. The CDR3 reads CASSLTSRGNEQFF.

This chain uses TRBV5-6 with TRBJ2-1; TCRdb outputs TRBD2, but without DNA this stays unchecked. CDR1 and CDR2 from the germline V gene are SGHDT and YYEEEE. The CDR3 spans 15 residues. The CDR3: CASSSWGGSPHEQFF.

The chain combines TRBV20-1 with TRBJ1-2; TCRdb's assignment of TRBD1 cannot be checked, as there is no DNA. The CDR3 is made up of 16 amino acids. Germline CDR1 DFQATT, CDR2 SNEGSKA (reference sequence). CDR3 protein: CSARALGQGIDYGYTF.

The chain's CDR3 is CASSLARTHPQTQYF. The V call is TRBV7-9, the J call TRBJ2-3; TCRdb's D call, TRBD1, is unchecked because there is no DNA. The germline gives CDR1 SEHNR, CDR2 FQNEAQ (reference sequence). CDR3 length: 15 amino acids.

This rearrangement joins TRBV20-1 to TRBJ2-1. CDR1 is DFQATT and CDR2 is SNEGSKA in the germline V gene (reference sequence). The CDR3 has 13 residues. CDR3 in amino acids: CSAETSSYNEQFF.

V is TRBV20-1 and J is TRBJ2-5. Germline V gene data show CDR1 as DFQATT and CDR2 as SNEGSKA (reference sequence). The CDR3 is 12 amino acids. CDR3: CSARAMGETQYF.

CDR3 protein: CASRAGGLGNQPQHF. This sequence joins TRBV6-2 or TRBV6-3 and TRBJ1-5; absent DNA, TCRdb's TRBD1 call cannot be checked. The CDR3 loop spans 15 amino acids. Germline loops: CDR1 MNHEY, CDR2 SVGEGT.

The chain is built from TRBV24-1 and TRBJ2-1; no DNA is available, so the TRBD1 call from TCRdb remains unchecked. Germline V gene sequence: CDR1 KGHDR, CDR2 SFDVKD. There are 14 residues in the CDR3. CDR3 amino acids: CATKGRGSYNEQFF.

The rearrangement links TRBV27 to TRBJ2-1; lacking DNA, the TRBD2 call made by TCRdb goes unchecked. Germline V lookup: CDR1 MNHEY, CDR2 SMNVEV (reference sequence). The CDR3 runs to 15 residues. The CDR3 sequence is CASSLRLAGGNEQFF.

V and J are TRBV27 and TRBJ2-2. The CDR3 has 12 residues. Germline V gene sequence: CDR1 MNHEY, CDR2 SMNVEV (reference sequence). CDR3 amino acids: CASNAWGGELFF.

The CDR3 region is CAISLKGDNEQFF. The chain is built from TRBV10-3 and TRBJ2-1; as DNA is missing, the TRBD2 call by TCRdb cannot be tested. The CDR3 consists of 13 residues. Germline V CDR1 and CDR2: ENHRY, SYGVKD.

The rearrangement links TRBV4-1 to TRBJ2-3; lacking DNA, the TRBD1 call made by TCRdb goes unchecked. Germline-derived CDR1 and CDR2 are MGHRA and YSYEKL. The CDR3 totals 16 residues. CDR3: CASSQEQGYFTDTQYF.

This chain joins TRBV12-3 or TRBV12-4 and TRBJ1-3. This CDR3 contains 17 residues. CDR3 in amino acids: CASSLFLGGYSGNTIYF.

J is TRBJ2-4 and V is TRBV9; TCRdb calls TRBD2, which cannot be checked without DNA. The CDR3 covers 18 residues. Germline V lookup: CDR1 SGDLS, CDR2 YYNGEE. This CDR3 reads CASSAGTSGSGGKNIQYF.

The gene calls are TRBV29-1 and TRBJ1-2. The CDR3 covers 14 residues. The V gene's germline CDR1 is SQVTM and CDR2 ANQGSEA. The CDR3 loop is CSVEDQTANYGYTF. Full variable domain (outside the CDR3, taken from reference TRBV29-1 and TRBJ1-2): SAVISQKPSRDICQRGTSLTIQCQVDSQVTMMFWYRQQPGQSLTLIATANQGSEATYESGFVIDKFPISRPNLTFSTLTVSNMSPEDSSIYLCSVEDQTANYGYTFGSGTRLTVV.

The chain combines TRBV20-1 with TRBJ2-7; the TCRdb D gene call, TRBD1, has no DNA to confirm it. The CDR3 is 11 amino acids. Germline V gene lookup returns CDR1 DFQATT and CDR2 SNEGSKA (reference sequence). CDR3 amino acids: CSAPWGGEQYF.